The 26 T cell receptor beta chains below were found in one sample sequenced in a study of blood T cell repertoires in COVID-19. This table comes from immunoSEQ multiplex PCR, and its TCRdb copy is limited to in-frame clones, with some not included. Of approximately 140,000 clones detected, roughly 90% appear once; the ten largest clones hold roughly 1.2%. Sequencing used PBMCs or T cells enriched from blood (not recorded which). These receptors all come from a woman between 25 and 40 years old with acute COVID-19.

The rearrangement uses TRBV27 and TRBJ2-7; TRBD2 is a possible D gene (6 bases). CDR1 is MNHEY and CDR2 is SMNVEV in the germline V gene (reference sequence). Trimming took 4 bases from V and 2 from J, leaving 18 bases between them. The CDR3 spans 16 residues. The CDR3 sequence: CASSSAGTPTAYEQYF. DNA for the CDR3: TGTGCCAGCAGTTCAGCCGGGACTCCAACGGCCTACGAGCAGTACTTC.

The DNA of the CDR3 is TGTGCCAGCAGCGCCGATGTAGGGCTCGGGACAGGGGCCTATGGCTACACCTTC. Translation gives CASSADVGLGTGAYGYTF. The gene calls are TRBV7-2 and TRBJ1-2; TRBD1 matches 10 bases. The V gene's germline CDR1 is SGHTA and CDR2 FQGNSA. Germline trimming cut 5 bases from V and 4 bases from J; bases unmatched to any gene: 16. This CDR3 spans 18 amino acids.

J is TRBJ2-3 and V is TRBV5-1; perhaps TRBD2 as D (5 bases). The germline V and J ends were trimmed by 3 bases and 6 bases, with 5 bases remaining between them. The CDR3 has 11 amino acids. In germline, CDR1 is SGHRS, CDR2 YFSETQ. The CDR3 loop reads CASSSGDTQYF. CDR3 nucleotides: TGCGCCAGCAGCTCGGGGGATACGCAGTATTTT. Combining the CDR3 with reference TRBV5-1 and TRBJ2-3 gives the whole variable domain KAGVTQTPRYLIKTRGQQVTLSCSPISGHRSVSWYQQTPGQGLQFLFEYFSETQRNKGNFPGRFSGRQFSNSRSEMNVSTLELGDSALYLCASSSGDTQYFGPGTRLTVL.

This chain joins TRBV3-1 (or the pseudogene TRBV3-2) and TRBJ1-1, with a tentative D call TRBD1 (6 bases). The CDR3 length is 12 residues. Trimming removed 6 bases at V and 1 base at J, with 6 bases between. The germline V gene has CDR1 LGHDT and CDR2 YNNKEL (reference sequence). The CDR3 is CASRGGNTEAFF. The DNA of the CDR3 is TGTGCCAGCAGAGGGGGGAACACTGAAGCTTTCTTT.

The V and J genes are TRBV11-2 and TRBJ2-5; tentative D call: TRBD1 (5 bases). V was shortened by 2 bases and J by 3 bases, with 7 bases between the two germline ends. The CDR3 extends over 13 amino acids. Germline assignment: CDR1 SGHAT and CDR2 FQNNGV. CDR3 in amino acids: CASSLLGEETQYF. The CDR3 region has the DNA TGTGCCAGCAGCTTACTAGGGGAAGAGACCCAGTACTTC.

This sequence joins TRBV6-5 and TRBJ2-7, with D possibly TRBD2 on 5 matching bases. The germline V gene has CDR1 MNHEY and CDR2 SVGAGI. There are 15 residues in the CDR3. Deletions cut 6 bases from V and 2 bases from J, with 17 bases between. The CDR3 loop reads CASRIGLALTYEQYF. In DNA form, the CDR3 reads TGTGCCAGCAGAATAGGCCTAGCTTTAACCTACGAGCAGTACTTC.

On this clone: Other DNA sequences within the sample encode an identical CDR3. The CDR3 region is CAISESREYGYTF. Here the CDR3 DNA reads TGTGCCATCAGTGAGTCGAGGGAGTACGGCTACACCTTC. The chain uses TRBV10-3 and TRBJ1-2; D is uncertain. Trimming shortened V by 0 bases and J by 8 bases, and 10 bases separated the two germline ends. Germline loops: CDR1 ENHRY, CDR2 SYGVKD. This CDR3 has 13 residues.

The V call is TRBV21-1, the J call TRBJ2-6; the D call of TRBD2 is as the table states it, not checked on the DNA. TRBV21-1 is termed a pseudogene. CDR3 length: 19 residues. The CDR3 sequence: CASTKRGGVIPSGANVLTF. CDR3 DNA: TGTGCCAGCACGAAGAGGGGGGGCGTTATCCCCTCTGGGGCCAACGTCCTGACTTTC.

In DNA form, the CDR3 reads TGCGCCACCACGACCGTAGACAGGGGGATTGGTGGTTCGGGAGAGACCCAGTACTTC. Protein product: CATTTVDRGIGGSGETQYF. This chain connects TRBV10-1 to TRBJ2-5, with 9 bases matching TRBD1. The V gene end was trimmed by 10 bases and the J gene end by 4 bases; junction bases not matched to a gene: 25. CDR1 is WNHNN and CDR2 is SYGVQD in the germline V gene (reference sequence). The CDR3 runs to 19 residues.

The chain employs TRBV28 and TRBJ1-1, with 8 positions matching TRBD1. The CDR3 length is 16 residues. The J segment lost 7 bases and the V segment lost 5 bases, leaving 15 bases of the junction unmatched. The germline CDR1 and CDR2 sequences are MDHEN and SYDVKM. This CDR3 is CASSLTDSTGAGEAFF. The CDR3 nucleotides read TGTGCCAGCAGTCTCACTGACTCGACAGGGGCGGGTGAAGCTTTCTTT.

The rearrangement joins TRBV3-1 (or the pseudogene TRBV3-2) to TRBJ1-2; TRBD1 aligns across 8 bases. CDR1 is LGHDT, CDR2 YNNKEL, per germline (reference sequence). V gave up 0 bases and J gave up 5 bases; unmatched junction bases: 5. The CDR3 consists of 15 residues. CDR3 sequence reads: CASSQDNRGEYGYTF. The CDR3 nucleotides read TGTGCCAGCAGCCAAGATAACAGGGGGGAGTATGGCTACACCTTC.

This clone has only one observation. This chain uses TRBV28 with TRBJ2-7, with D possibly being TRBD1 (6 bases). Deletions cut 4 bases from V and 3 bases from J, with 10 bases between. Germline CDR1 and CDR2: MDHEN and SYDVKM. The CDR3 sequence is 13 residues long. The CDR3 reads CASSSGQFYEQYF. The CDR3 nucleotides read TGTGCCAGCAGTTCAGGACAGTTCTACGAGCAGTACTTC.

CDR3 bases: TGCGCCAGCAGCCCCGGGACAGCTTTTACCGGGGAGCTGTTTTTT. Protein product: CASSPGTAFTGELFF. This chain connects TRBV5-1 to TRBJ2-2; 7 bases are shared with TRBD1. The germline V gene has CDR1 SGHRS and CDR2 YFSETQ. V was pared by 4 bases and J by 5 bases, with 8 bases of the junction left unmatched. This CDR3 has 15 amino acids.

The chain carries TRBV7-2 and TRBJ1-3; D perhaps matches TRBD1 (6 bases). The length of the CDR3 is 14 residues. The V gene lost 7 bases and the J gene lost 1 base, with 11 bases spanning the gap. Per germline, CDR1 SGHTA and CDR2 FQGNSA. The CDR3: CASTPTGSGNTIYF. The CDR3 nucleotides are TGTGCCAGCACCCCAACAGGGTCTGGAAACACCATATATTTT.

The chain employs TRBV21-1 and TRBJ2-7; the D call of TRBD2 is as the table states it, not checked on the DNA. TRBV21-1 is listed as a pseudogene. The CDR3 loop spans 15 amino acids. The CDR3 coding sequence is TGTGCCGCCGAATTGGTGTCCCGGGACTCCTACGAGCAGTACTTC. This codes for CAAELVSRDSYEQYF.

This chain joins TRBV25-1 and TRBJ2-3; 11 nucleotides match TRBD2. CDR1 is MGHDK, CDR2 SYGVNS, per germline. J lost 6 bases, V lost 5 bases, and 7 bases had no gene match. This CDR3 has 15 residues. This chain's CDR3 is CASSPGVAGGDTQYF. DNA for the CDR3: TGTGCCAGCAGTCCAGGGGTAGCGGGAGGGGATACGCAGTATTTT.

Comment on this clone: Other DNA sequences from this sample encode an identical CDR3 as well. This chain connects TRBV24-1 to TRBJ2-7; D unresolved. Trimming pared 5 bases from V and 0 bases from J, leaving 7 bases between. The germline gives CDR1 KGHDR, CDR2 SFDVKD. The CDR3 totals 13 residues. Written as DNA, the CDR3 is TGTGCCACCAGTGTGGGCAGCTCCTACGAGCAGTACTTC. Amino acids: CATSVGSSYEQYF.

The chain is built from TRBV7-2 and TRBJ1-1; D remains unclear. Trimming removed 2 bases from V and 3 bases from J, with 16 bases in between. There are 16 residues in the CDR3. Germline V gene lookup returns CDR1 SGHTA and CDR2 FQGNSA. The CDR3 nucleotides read TGTGCCAGCAGCTTAATTCCGGGAGTGTGGGACACTGAAGCTTTCTTT. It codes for CASSLIPGVWDTEAFF.

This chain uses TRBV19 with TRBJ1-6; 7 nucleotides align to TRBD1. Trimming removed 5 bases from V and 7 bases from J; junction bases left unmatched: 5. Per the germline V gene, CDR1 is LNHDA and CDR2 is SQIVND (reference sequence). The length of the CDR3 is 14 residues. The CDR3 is CASSWVQGNSPLHF. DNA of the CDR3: TGTGCCAGTAGTTGGGTACAGGGGAATTCACCCCTCCACTTT.

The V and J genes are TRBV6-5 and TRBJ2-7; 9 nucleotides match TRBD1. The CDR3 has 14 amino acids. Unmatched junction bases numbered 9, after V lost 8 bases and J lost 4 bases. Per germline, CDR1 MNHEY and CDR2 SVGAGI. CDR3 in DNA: TGTGCCAGCGCCAGGACAGGGGACTCATACGAGCAGTACTTC. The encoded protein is CASARTGDSYEQYF.

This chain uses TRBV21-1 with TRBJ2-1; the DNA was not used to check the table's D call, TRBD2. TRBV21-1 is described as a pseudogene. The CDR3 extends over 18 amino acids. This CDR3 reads CARPQSVREGRFYNEQFF. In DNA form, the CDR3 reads TGTGCCAGACCCCAAAGTGTGCGGGAGGGCCGGTTCTACAATGAGCAGTTCTTC.

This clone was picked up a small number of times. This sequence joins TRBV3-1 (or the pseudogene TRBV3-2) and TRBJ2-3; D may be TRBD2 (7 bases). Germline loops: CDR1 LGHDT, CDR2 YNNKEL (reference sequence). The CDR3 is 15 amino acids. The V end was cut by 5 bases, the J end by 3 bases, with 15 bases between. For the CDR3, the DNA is TGTGCCAGCAGCGCTCGGGGGGCCTTAACAGATACGCAGTATTTT. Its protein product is CASSARGALTDTQYF.

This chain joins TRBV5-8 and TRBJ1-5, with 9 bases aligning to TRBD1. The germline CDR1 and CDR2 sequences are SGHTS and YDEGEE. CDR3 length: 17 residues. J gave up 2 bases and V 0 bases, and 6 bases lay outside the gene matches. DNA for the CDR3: TGTGCCAGCAGCTTGGGCACAGGGGGCGGTGGCAATCAGCCCCAGCATTTT. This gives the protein CASSLGTGGGGNQPQHF.

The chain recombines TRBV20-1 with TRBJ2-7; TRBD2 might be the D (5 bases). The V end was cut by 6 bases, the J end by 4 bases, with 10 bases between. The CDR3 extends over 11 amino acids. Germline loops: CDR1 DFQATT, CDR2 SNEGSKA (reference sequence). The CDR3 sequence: CSAALAYEQYF. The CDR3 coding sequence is TGCAGTGCCGCCCTAGCTTACGAGCAGTACTTC.

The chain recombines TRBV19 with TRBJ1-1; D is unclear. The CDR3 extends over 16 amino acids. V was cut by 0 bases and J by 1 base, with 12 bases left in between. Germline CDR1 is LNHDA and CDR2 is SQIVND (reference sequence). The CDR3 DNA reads TGTGCCAGTAGTATAGACTACCCGAGTCCGAACACTGAAGCTTTCTTT. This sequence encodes CASSIDYPSPNTEAFF.

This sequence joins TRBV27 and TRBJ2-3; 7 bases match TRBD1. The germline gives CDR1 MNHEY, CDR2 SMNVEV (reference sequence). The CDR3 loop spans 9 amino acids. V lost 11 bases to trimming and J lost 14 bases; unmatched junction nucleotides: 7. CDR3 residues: CASQGEWYF. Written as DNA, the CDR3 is TGTGCCTCCCAGGGGGAGTGGTATTTT.